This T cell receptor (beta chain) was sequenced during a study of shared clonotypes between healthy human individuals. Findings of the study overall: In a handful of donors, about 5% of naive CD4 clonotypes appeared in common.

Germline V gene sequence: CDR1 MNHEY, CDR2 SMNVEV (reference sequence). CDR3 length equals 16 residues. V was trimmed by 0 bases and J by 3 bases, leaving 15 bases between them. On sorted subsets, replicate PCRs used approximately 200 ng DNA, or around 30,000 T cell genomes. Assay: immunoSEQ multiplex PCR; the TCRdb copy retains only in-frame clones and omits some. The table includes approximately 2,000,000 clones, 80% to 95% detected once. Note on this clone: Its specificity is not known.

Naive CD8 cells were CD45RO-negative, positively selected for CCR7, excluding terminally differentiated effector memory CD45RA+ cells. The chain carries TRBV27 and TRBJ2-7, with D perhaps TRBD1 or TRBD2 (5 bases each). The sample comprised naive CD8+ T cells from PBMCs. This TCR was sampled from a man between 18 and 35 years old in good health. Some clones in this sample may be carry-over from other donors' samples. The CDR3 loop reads CASSLSFETDYYEQYF. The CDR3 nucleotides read TGTGCCAGCAGTTTATCTTTCGAGACAGACTACTACGAGCAGTACTTC.